Below, one T cell receptor (beta chain) is given with its context. Its antigen is still unknown. Per the germline V gene, CDR1 is LNHNV and CDR2 is YYDKDF (reference sequence). J gave up 5 bases and V 3 bases, and 6 bases lay outside the gene matches. CDR3 length equals 15 residues. This record belongs to a study of OX40 agonist ivuxolimab in advanced cancers. As for the study in general: As their treatment, patients were administered ivuxolimab, an agonistic anti-OX40 (CD134) antibody. Study conclusions and caveats: The investigators did not determine what antigen specificity the expanded peripheral T cells had. Partial responders treated at 0.1-3.0 mg/kg exhibited clonal expansion among the lowest measured.

TCRdb's table, derived via immunoSEQ multiplex PCR, lists solely in-frame clones and lacks some. This table has about 70,000 clones, more than 70% appearing once. The chain couples TRBV15 to TRBJ1-2; 10 bases line up with TRBD1. Sequences were derived from CD4+ or CD8+ T cells sorted from blood, sampled in a trial of the OX40 agonist ivuxolimab. This sequence was found in an adult with an advanced solid tumor such as melanoma, head and neck, liver or kidney cancer. The CDR3 is CATSRTTGGVYGYTF. CDR3 coding DNA: TGTGCCACCAGCAGGACGACAGGGGGCGTATATGGCTACACCTTC.